What follows are 4 T cell receptor beta chains derived from one specimen sequenced in a study of monozygotic twins with inflammatory bowel disease. TCRdb re-called the 5' RACE reads, yielding one record per CDR3 amino acid sequence without DNA. The sample features some 170,000 distinct CDR3 sequences, with 2.4% in its top ten. The sequenced sample was blood. Receptor source: a human donor with ulcerative colitis or Crohn's disease, or a healthy co-twin of an affected twin (not recorded which).

The CDR3 region is CAIGGAGGTGELFF. This chain connects TRBV10-3 to TRBJ2-2; there is no DNA to check the TCRdb D call of TRBD1. This CDR3 region has 14 residues. The germline gives CDR1 ENHRY, CDR2 SYGVKD.

The rearrangement links TRBV20-1 to TRBJ2-7; the TCRdb D gene call, TRBD1, has no DNA to confirm it. The CDR3 totals 15 residues. The germline gives CDR1 DFQATT, CDR2 SNEGSKA (reference sequence). The CDR3: CSARPAPGYAYEQYF.

V usage is TRBV12-3 or TRBV12-4 and J usage is TRBJ2-2; lacking DNA, the TRBD1 call made by TCRdb goes unchecked. The CDR3 has 14 amino acids. The CDR3 sequence is CASSLFLGTGELFF.

The genes are TRBV5-1 and TRBJ1-1. CDR1 and CDR2 (germline): SGHRS, YFSETQ. The CDR3 spans 15 residues. The CDR3 protein is CASSFQSQPDTEAFF.